The 9 T cell receptor beta chains presented below share a single source sample, sequenced in a study of blood T cell repertoires in COVID-19 (dated by TCRdb to the early 2020s). The library was produced with the immunoSEQ multiplex PCR assay. TCRdb mirrors the immuneACCESS table, restricted to in-frame sequences. Some clones are absent from its copies; in checked studies, under half trace to an unresolved V gene, and the reason for the others is unknown. Here the sample has roughly 330,000 clones; around 83% occur a single time. Of the sample, 0.95% to 1.5% is held by the ten largest clones. The sequencing input was peripheral blood. The receptors were gathered from a woman in her forties or fifties with acute or convalescent COVID-19.

The chain recombines TRBV5-4 with TRBJ2-2, with D perhaps TRBD2 (6 bases). CDR3 length: 14 residues. Germline loops: CDR1 SGHNT, CDR2 YYREEE (reference sequence). V gave up 0 bases and J gave up 3 bases, with 6 bases separating them. The CDR3 loop reads CASSLGGDTGELFF. Written as DNA, the CDR3 is TGTGCCAGCAGCTTGGGGGGGGACACCGGGGAGCTGTTTTTT.

DNA of the CDR3: TGTGCCAGCAGGATTCCAGGGGGACGAGAGACCCAGTACTTC. This codes for CASRIPGGRETQYF. This chain links TRBV6-5 with TRBJ2-5; 7 bases fit TRBD1. With V trimmed by 6 bases and J by 4 bases, 8 bases remained unmatched. The CDR3 length is 14 residues. Germline loops: CDR1 MNHEY, CDR2 SVGAGI.

The CDR3 region has the DNA TGTGCCAGTAGTAAGGAGGGGCTTGAAGCTTTCTTT. Its translation is CASSKEGLEAFF. The chain links TRBV19 to TRBJ1-1; possibly TRBD1 for D (5 bases). This CDR3 comprises 12 residues. V was shortened by 4 bases and J by 7 bases, with 10 bases between the two germline ends. Germline CDR1 is LNHDA and CDR2 is SQIVND (reference sequence). Based on the CDR3 plus reference TRBV19 and TRBJ1-1, the full variable domain is DGGITQSPKYLFRKEGQNVTLSCEQNLNHDAMYWYRQDPGQGLRLIYYSQIVNDFQKGDIAEGYSVSREKKESFPLTVTSAQKNPTAFYLCASSKEGLEAFFGQGTRLTVV.

V usage is TRBV7-2 and J usage is TRBJ1-2; D is uncertain. CDR3 length equals 13 residues. V was trimmed by 8 bases and J by 0 bases, leaving 10 bases between them. The germline CDR1 and CDR2 sequences are SGHTA and FQGNSA. The DNA of the CDR3 is TGTGCCAGCCAAGCAGACTCTAACTATGGCTACACCTTC. Encoded protein: CASQADSNYGYTF.

This chain links TRBV10-3 with TRBJ1-4, with D possibly matching TRBD1 (5 bases). Trimming stripped 2 bases from V and 7 bases from J, with 14 bases between. The germline V gene encodes CDR1 ENHRY and CDR2 SYGVKD. CDR3 length equals 15 residues. In DNA, the CDR3 is TGTGCCATCAGTGAGAGTGGGGCGCGGGGTGAAAAACTGTTTTTT. Its protein is CAISESGARGEKLFF.

This clone was seen a few times. J is TRBJ1-2 and V is TRBV27, with TRBD1 identical over 11 bases. V shed 8 bases and J 7 bases; nucleotides not matched to a gene: 3. The germline CDR1 and CDR2 sequences are MNHEY and SMNVEV (reference sequence). This CDR3 is built from 12 residues. CDR3 DNA sequence: TGTGCCAGCCGTGGGACAGGGGGTGGCTACACCTTC. Protein sequence: CASRGTGGGYTF.

V gene TRBV2 combines with J gene TRBJ1-5, with D possibly matching TRBD1 (5 bases). Deletions cut 3 bases from V and 9 bases from J, with 15 bases between. Germline V CDR1 and CDR2: SNHLY, FYNNEI. The CDR3 runs to 14 residues. CDR3 sequence reads: CASSDGTGAAPQHF. The CDR3 region has the DNA TGTGCCAGCAGTGATGGGACGGGAGCTGCGCCCCAGCATTTT.

The gene calls are TRBV10-3 and TRBJ1-3; 7 bases are shared with TRBD1. Unmatched junction bases numbered 7, after V lost 7 bases and J lost 4 bases. CDR3 length: 14 residues. Germline CDR1 ENHRY, CDR2 SYGVKD. CDR3 amino acids: CAITPGQPGNTIYF. The CDR3 DNA sequence: TGTGCCATCACTCCGGGACAGCCAGGAAACACCATATATTTT.

The rearrangement links TRBV5-1 to TRBJ1-3; D is unresolved. This CDR3 region has 13 residues. Germline V gene data show CDR1 as SGHRS and CDR2 as YFSETQ. V lost 4 bases, J lost 4 bases, and 9 bases lay in between. The CDR3 DNA is TGCGCCAGCAGCGTTACTAGGGGAAACACCATATATTTT. Translation gives CASSVTRGNTIYF.